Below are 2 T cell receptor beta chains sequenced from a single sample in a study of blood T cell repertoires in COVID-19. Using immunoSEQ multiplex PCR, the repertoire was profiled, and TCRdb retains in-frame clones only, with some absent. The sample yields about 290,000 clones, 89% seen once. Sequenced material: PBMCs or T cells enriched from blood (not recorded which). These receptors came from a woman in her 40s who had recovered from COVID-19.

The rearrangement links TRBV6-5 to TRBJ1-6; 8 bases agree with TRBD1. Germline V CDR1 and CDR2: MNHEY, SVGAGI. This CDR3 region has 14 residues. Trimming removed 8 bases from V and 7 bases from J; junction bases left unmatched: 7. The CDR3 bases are TGTGCCAGCCACAAAAGGGACAGGAATTCACCCCTCCACTTT. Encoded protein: CASHKRDRNSPLHF.

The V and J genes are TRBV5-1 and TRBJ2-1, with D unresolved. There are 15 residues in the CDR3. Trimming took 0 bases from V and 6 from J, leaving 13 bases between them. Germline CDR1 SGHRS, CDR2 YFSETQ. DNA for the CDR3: TGCGCCAGCAGCTTGGCATTGTCGGTTGTCAATGAGCAGTTCTTC. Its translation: CASSLALSVVNEQFF.